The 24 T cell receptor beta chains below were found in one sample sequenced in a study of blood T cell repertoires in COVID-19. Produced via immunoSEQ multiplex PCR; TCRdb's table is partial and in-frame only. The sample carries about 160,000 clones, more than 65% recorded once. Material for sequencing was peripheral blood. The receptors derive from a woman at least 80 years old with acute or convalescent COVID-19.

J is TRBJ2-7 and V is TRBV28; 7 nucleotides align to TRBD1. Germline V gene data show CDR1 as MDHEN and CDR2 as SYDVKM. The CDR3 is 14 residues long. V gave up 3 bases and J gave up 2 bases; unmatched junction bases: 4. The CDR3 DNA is TGTGCCAGCAGTTTTGGGACAGAAACCTACGAGCAGTACTTC. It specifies CASSFGTETYEQYF. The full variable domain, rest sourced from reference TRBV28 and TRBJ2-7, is DVKVTQSSRYLVKRTGEKVFLECVQDMDHENMFWYRQDPGLGLRLIYFSYDVKMKEKGDIPEGYSVSREKKERFSLILESASTNQTSMYLCASSFGTETYEQYFGPGTRLTVT.

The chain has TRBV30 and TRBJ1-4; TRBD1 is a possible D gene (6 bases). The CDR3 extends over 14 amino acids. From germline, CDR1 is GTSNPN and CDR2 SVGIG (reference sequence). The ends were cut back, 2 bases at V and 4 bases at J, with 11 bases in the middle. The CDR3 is CAWSPGQLNEKLFF. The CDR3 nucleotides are TGTGCCTGGAGTCCGGGACAACTTAATGAAAAACTGTTTTTT.

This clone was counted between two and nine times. CDR3 DNA: TGTGCCAGCAGCCAAGAAGGGGCCGCTAGAAACACCATATATTTT. It encodes CASSQEGAARNTIYF. The V gene is TRBV4-2, the J gene TRBJ1-3; D is possibly TRBD1 (5 bases). The germline V gene has CDR1 LGHNA and CDR2 YNFKEQ. The CDR3 totals 15 residues. V lost 0 bases and J 5 bases, leaving 11 bases between the germline ends.

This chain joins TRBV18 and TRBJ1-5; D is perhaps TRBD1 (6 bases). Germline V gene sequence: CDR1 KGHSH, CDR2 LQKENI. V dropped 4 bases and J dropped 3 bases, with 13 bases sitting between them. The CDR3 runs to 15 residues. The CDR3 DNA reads TGTGCCAGCTCACTCAACGACAGGACCAATCAGCCCCAGCATTTT. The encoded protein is CASSLNDRTNQPQHF.

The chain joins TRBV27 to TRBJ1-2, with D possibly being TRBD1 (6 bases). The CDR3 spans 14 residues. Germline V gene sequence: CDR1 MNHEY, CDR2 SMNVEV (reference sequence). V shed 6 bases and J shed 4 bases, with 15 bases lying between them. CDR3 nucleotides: TGTGCCAGCAGCACCCGACAGGACCTCTATGGCTACACCTTC. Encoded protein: CASSTRQDLYGYTF.

The CDR3 region is CASSFSFSNQPQHF. The CDR3 DNA sequence: TGTGCCAGCAGTTTTTCCTTTAGCAATCAGCCCCAGCATTTT. The V call is TRBV6-5, the J call TRBJ1-5; D is unclear. The V end lost 4 bases, the J end lost 0 bases, and 7 bases lay between the germline ends. Germline CDR1 MNHEY, CDR2 SVGAGI. The CDR3 has 14 residues.

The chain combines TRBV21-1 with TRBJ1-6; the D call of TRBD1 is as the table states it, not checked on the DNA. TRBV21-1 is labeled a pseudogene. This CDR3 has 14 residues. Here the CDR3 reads CASSKSQGAFTLHF. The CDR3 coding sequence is TGTGCCAGCAGCAAGTCACAGGGGGCATTCACCCTCCACTTT.

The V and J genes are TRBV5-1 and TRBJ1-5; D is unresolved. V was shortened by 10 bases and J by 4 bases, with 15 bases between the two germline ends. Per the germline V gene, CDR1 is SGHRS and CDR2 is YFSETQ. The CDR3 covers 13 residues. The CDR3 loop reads CASSWGGNQPQHF. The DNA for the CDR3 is TGCGCCTCCTCGTGGGGAGGGAATCAGCCCCAGCATTTT.

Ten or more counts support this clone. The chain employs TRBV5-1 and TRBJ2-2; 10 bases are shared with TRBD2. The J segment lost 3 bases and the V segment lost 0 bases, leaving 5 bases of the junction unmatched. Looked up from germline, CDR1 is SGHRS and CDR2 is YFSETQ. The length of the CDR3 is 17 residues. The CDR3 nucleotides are TGCGCCAGCAGCTTGGGGCTAGCGGGAGACCACACCGGGGAGCTGTTTTTT. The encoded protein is CASSLGLAGDHTGELFF.

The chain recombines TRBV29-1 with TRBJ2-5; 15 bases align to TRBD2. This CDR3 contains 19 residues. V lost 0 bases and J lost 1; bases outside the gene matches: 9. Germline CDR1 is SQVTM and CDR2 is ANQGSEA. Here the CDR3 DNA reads TGCAGCGTTGAAGAAGGGACTAGCGGGGGGCCCGGGAGCCAAGAGACCCAGTACTTC. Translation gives CSVEEGTSGGPGSQETQYF.

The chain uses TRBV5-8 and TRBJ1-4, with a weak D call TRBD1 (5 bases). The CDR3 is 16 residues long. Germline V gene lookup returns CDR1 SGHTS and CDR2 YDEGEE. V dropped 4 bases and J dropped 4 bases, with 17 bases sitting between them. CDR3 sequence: CASSPGRGTDNEKLFF. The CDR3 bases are TGTGCCAGCAGCCCTGGCCGTGGGACTGATAATGAAAAACTGTTTTTT.

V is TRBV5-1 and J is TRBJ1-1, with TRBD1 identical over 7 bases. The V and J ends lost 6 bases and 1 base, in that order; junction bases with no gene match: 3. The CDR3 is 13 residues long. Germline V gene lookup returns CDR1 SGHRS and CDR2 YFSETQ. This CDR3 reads CASNRGKNTEAFF. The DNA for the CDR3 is TGCGCCAGCAACAGGGGCAAGAACACTGAAGCTTTCTTT.

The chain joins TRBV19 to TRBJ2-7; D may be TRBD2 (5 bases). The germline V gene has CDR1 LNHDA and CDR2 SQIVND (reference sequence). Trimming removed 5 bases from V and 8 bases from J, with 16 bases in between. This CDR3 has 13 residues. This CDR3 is CASSPLSGKQQYF. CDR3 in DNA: TGTGCCAGTAGTCCCCTAAGCGGCAAGCAGCAGTACTTC.

The CDR3 spells CAWSRQGINIQYF. Here the CDR3 DNA reads TGTGCCTGGAGCCGACAGGGGATAAACATTCAGTACTTC. This chain links TRBV30 with TRBJ2-4; 8 bases agree with TRBD1. Germline loops: CDR1 GTSNPN, CDR2 SVGIG (reference sequence). The CDR3 runs 13 residues. The ends lost 3 bases at V and 6 bases at J; junction bases unmatched: 4.

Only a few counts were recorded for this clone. The CDR3, as DNA: TGTGCCAGCAGCCAAGAACTAGCGGGGGGCCATGAGCAGTTCTTC. Protein: CASSQELAGGHEQFF. The V call is TRBV4-2, the J call TRBJ2-1, with 12 bases aligning to TRBD2. J was trimmed by 8 bases and V by 0 bases; bases with no gene match: 2. This CDR3 is built from 15 residues. CDR1 is LGHNA, CDR2 YNFKEQ, per germline.

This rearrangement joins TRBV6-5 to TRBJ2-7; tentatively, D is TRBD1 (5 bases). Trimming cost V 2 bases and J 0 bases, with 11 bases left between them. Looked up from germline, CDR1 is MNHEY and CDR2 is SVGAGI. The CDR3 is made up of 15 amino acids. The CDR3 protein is CASSYDDSRSYEQYF. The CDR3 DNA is TGTGCCAGCAGTTACGACGACAGCCGCTCCTACGAGCAGTACTTC.

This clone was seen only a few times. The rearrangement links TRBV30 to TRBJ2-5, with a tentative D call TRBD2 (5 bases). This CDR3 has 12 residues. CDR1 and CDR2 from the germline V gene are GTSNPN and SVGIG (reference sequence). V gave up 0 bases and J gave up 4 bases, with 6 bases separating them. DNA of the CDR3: TGTGCCTGGAGTGTACGGGGAGAGACCCAGTACTTC. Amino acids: CAWSVRGETQYF.

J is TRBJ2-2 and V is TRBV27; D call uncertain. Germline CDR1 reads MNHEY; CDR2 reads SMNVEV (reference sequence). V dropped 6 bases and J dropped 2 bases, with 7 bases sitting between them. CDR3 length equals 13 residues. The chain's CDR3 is CASSLLNTGELFF. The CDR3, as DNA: TGTGCCAGCAGCCTACTTAACACCGGGGAGCTGTTTTTT.

CDR3 sequence reads: CASSPAGRYGYTF. Written as DNA, the CDR3 is TGTGCCAGCTCACCGGCAGGGCGCTATGGCTACACCTTC. The chain uses TRBV18 and TRBJ1-2; tentative D call: TRBD1 (5 bases). V was clipped by 3 bases and J by 4 bases, with 9 bases between them. CDR1 KGHSH and CDR2 LQKENI come from the germline V gene. The length of the CDR3 is 13 residues.

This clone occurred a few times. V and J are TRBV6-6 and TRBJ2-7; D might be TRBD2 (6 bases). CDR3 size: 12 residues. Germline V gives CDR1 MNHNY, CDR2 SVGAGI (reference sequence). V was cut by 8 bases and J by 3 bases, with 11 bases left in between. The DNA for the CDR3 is TGTGCCAGCGCGGGTAGCGGCTACGAGCAGTACTTC. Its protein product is CASAGSGYEQYF.

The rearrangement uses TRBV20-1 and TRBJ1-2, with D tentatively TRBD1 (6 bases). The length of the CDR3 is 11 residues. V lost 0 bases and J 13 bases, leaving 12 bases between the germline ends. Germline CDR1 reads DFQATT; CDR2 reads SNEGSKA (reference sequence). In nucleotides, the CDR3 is TGCAGTGCTAGAGATCGAGGACAGACCACCTTC. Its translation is CSARDRGQTTF.

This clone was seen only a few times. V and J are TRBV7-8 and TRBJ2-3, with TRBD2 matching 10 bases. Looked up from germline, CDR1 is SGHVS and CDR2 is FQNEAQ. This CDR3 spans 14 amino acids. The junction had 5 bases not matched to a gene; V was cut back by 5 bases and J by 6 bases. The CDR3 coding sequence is TGTGCCAGCAGCACCGGGACTAGCGCGGATACGCAGTATTTT. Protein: CASSTGTSADTQYF.

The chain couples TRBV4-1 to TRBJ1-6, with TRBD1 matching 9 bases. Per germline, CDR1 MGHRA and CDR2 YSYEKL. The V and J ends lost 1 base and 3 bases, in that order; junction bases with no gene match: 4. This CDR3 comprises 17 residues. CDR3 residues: CASSQGTGDSYNSPLHF. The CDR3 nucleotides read TGCGCCAGCAGCCAAGGGACAGGGGACAGCTATAATTCACCCCTCCACTTT.

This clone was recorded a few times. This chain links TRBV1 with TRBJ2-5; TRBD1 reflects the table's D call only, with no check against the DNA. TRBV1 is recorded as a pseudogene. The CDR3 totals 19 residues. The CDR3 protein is CTSSQDQGGPGREVETQYF. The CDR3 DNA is TGCACCAGCAGCCAAGATCAAGGGGGCCCCGGCAGGGAGGTAGAGACCCAGTACTTC.